A selection of T cell receptor beta chains follows, all from one sample in a study of blood T cell repertoires in COVID-19. Assay: immunoSEQ multiplex PCR; the TCRdb copy retains only in-frame clones and omits some. The sample yields a few hundred thousand clones, 70% to 85% seen once. The sequencing input was peripheral blood. The receptors shown here come from a man aged 35 to 55 who had recovered from COVID-19. Both conserved end residues are part of each CDR3. The D gene is left open where the match is weak. Size is omitted from some rows. Given values are once, few, many or a class for expanded clones.

d_gene	abundance	v_gene	j_gene	CDR3nt	CDR3aa
.	few	TRBV19	TRBJ1-2	TGTGCCAGTAGTATAGAAGGACAGTTCAACTATGGCTACACCTTC	CASSIEGQFNYGYTF
TRBD1	once	TRBV5-1	TRBJ1-6	TGCGCCAGCAGCTTGGTCGGGACAGGGGGCACTAATTCACCCCTCCACTTT	CASSLVGTGGTNSPLHF
TRBD2	.	TRBV6-5	TRBJ2-7	TGTGCCAGCAGTTACTCGCGGGAGCTAATTTACGAGCAGTACTTC	CASSYSRELIYEQYF
.	few	TRBV18	TRBJ1-5	TGTGCCAGCTCACCAAAGACAGGAAGCAATCAGCCCCAGCATTTT	CASSPKTGSNQPQHF
TRBD2	.	TRBV6-5	TRBJ2-4	TGTGCCAGCAGCCGGGAGACTAGCGGGAAACATCAGTACTTC	CASSRETSGKHQYF
.	.	TRBV2	TRBJ1-1	TGTGCCAGCAGTGGAGAAAGGGCAGGGCGATGGACTGAAGCTTTCTTT	CASSGERAGRWTEAFF
.	.	TRBV5-6	TRBJ1-2	TGTGCCAGCAGCCCCATGGGCAGGGCTGACTATGGCTACACCTTC	CASSPMGRADYGYTF
TRBD2	few	TRBV3-1/TRBV3-2	TRBJ2-3	TGTGCCAGCAGCCAATCTTGGGGACTAACCGGAGATACGCAGTATTTT	CASSQSWGLTGDTQYF
.	.	TRBV9	TRBJ2-1	TGTGCCAGCAGCGTAGGCGGACTGTACAATGAGCAGTTCTTC	CASSVGGLYNEQFF
TRBD1	.	TRBV9	TRBJ1-2	TGTGCCAGCAGTGGAGTCGGGGACAGATTCTATGGCTACACCTTC	CASSGVGDRFYGYTF
.	.	TRBV11-3	TRBJ2-1	TGTGCCAGCAGCTTGGGGGACACATACAATGAGCAGTTCTTC	CASSLGDTYNEQFF
TRBD1	.	TRBV6-2/TRBV6-3	TRBJ2-5	TGTGCCAGCAGTCAGGGGGCAGAGACCCAGTACTTC	CASSQGAETQYF
TRBD1	once	TRBV12-5	TRBJ2-5	TGTGCTAGTGGTTTGGTAGCGGGGACAGGGATTGGCGAGACCCAGTACTTC	CASGLVAGTGIGETQYF
TRBD2	.	TRBV11-3	TRBJ2-1	TGTGCCAGCGGAATAGCGGGGGGGTACAATGAGCAGTTCTTC	CASGIAGGYNEQFF
.	.	TRBV6-5	TRBJ1-1	TGTGCCAGCAGTTACGCCGGACAGAACACTGAAGCTTTCTTT	CASSYAGQNTEAFF
TRBD1	.	TRBV7-2	TRBJ2-7	TGTGCCAGCAGCTTTCCGGACAGGGGGGAAGAGCAGTACTTC	CASSFPDRGEEQYF
TRBD2	.	TRBV5-1	TRBJ2-1	TGCGCCAGCAGCGCGGGACTAGCGGAGAATGAGCAGTTCTTC	CASSAGLAENEQFF
TRBD1	.	TRBV27	TRBJ1-2	TGTGCCAGCAGTTTAAGGCGACAGGGGGGCACCGATGGCTACACCTTC	CASSLRRQGGTDGYTF
TRBD1	.	TRBV28	TRBJ1-2	TGTGCCAGCGGCGAACTTCCGGGACAGGGGTTCTATGGCTACACCTTC	CASGELPGQGFYGYTF
TRBD1	few	TRBV5-1	TRBJ1-2	TGCGCCAGCAGCTTGGGCACAGGGGTTTATGGCTACACCTTC	CASSLGTGVYGYTF
TRBD1	few	TRBV18	TRBJ1-5	TGTGCCAGCTCACCTCCGCCCGGGACAGGGGGGAGAAGCAATCAGCCCCAGCATTTT	CASSPPPGTGGRSNQPQHF
.	.	TRBV12-3/TRBV12-4	TRBJ1-2	TGTGCCAGCAGGTCCGGACAGAACTATGGCTACACCTTC	CASRSGQNYGYTF
TRBD1	once	TRBV4-3	TRBJ2-7	TGCGCCAGCAGCCAATTTGACAGGGGGCCCGAGCAGTACTTC	CASSQFDRGPEQYF